The clone carrying this T cell receptor beta chain was counted between two and nine times. PBMCs were isolated at a quantity of at least 6 million per sample. The CDR3 consists of 14 residues. V shed 4 bases, J shed 5 bases, and the junction held 8 bases outside the gene matches. Germline CDR1 is DFQATT and CDR2 is SNEGSKA (reference sequence). A second PCR of about 7 to 12 cycles used a sample-barcoded 5' primer and a J-beta primer mix. One entry per CDR3 protein results from TCRdb running MiXCR on the 5' RACE reads. Of 700,000 to 950,000 distinct CDR3 sequences listed, roughly 45% are singletons. The sample comes from a study of blood T cells in healthy people across ages.

V is TRBV20-1 and J is TRBJ2-5; 9 bases map to TRBD2. The material sequenced was blood. The receptor comes from a woman aged 55-69 years in good health. The CDR3: CSANIGLAWETQYF. CDR3 in DNA: TGCAGTGCTAATATTGGACTAGCGTGGGAGACCCAGTACTTC.